The 26 T cell receptor beta chains reported below all come from one sample, sequenced in a study of blood T cell repertoires in COVID-19 (dated by TCRdb to the early 2020s). Library generation was performed with the immunoSEQ multiplex PCR assay. TCRdb carries this immuneACCESS record with in-frame sequences only. Its versions omit some clonotypes, under half of them owing to an unresolved V gene in the studies checked, with the rest unexplained. The sample includes 150,000 to 200,000 clones, with about 87% observed a single time. The ten largest clonotypes hold more than 25% of the sample. The sample taken for sequencing was peripheral blood. Receptors originate from a man between 60 and 70 years old with acute or convalescent COVID-19.

The chain links TRBV7-2 to TRBJ2-3; the D is unclear. The germline V gene encodes CDR1 SGHTA and CDR2 FQGNSA. Trimming took 1 base from V and 8 from J, leaving 10 bases between them. The CDR3 is 13 residues long. This CDR3 reads CASSLEGVGTQYF. In nucleotides, the CDR3 is TGTGCCAGCAGCTTAGAAGGAGTCGGTACGCAGTATTTT. The full variable domain, with the rest looked up from reference TRBV7-2 and TRBJ2-3, is GAGVSQSPSNKVTEKGKDVELRCDPISGHTALYWYRQSLGQGLEFLIYFQGNSAPDKSGLPSDRFSAERTGGSVSTLTIQRTQQEDSAVYLCASSLEGVGTQYFGPGTRLTVL.

The chain uses TRBV2 and TRBJ1-6; 8 bases map to TRBD1. Germline V gene lookup returns CDR1 SNHLY and CDR2 FYNNEI. The CDR3 extends over 19 amino acids. Unmatched junction bases numbered 20, after V lost 7 bases and J lost 6 bases. The chain's CDR3 is CASKAGGATLEGFNSPLHF. The CDR3 nucleotides read TGTGCCAGCAAGGCAGGGGGCGCGACCCTCGAGGGATTTAATTCACCCCTCCACTTT.

The V and J genes are TRBV7-9 and TRBJ2-5; TRBD2 agrees at 7 bases. Germline loops: CDR1 SEHNR, CDR2 FQNEAQ (reference sequence). Trimming cost V 2 bases and J 1 base; bases outside gene matches: 4. This CDR3 has 15 residues. The CDR3 coding sequence is TGTGCCAGCAGCTTACTAGCGGAGCCCCAAGAGACCCAGTACTTC. Its protein product is CASSLLAEPQETQYF.

V is TRBV29-1 and J is TRBJ2-7, with 10 positions matching TRBD1. This CDR3 is built from 14 residues. The germline gives CDR1 SQVTM, CDR2 ANQGSEA. The junction had 9 bases not matched to a gene; V was cut back by 8 bases and J by 2 bases. This CDR3 is CSTSMGTGAYEQYF. The CDR3 coding sequence is TGCAGCACCTCGATGGGGACAGGGGCCTACGAGCAGTACTTC.

This clone was recorded a few times. The chain employs TRBV6-1 and TRBJ2-7, with a possible D match to TRBD2 (6 bases). V was cut by 2 bases and J by 2 bases, with 16 bases left in between. Per germline, CDR1 MNHNS and CDR2 SASEGT. The CDR3 covers 16 residues. The chain's CDR3 is CASSEFGGIRAYEQYF. The CDR3 DNA reads as TGTGCCAGCAGTGAATTTGGGGGGATTAGGGCCTACGAGCAGTACTTC.

The V and J genes are TRBV5-1 and TRBJ1-4; D is possibly TRBD1 (5 bases). The CDR3 loop spans 14 amino acids. Per germline, CDR1 SGHRS and CDR2 YFSETQ. The V end was cut by 1 base, the J end by 11 bases, with 15 bases between. This chain's CDR3 is CASSLRGREGKLFF. Written as DNA, the CDR3 is TGCGCCAGCAGCTTGAGGGGCAGGGAAGGGAAACTGTTTTTT. Combining the CDR3 with reference TRBV5-1 and TRBJ1-4 gives the whole variable domain KAGVTQTPRYLIKTRGQQVTLSCSPISGHRSVSWYQQTPGQGLQFLFEYFSETQRNKGNFPGRFSGRQFSNSRSEMNVSTLELGDSALYLCASSLRGREGKLFFGSGTQLSVL.

The chain carries TRBV11-2 and TRBJ2-7; TRBD2 is a possible D gene (5 bases). This CDR3 has 12 amino acids. Trimming pared 2 bases from V and 6 bases from J, leaving 8 bases between. The germline V gene has CDR1 SGHAT and CDR2 FQNNGV. CDR3 sequence reads: CASSLTGSEQYV. The CDR3 bases are TGTGCCAGCAGCTTAACGGGGAGCGAGCAGTACGTC.

This sequence joins TRBV30 and TRBJ2-2; no definite D call. The length of the CDR3 is 16 residues. With 0 bases removed from V and 1 base from J, the gap between germline ends came to 12 bases. Germline values: CDR1 GTSNPN, CDR2 SVGIG (reference sequence). The CDR3 here is CAWSVVGGQNTGELFF. The CDR3 DNA reads as TGTGCCTGGAGTGTGGTGGGTGGGCAGAACACCGGGGAGCTGTTTTTT. Drawing the rest from reference TRBV30 and TRBJ2-2, the complete variable domain is SQTIHQWPATLVQPVGSPLSLECTVEGTSNPNLYWYRQAAGRGLQLLFYSVGIGQISSEVPQNLSASRPQDRQFILSSKKLLLSDSGFYLCAWSVVGGQNTGELFFGEGSRLTVL.

The V call is TRBV10-3, the J call TRBJ1-5; 11 bases match TRBD1. V was clipped by 4 bases and J by 4 bases; unmatched bases: 3. The CDR3 has 15 amino acids. From germline, CDR1 is ENHRY and CDR2 SYGVKD. The CDR3 DNA reads TGTGCCATCAGTGGGGGACAGGGGGTGAATCAGCCCCAGCATTTT. Translation: CAISGGQGVNQPQHF.

The chain is built from TRBV29-1 and TRBJ1-2; 9 bases are a match to TRBD1. The CDR3 has 12 amino acids. The trim removed 3 bases at V and 10 bases at J, leaving 6 bases unmatched. Germline CDR1 and CDR2: SQVTM and ANQGSEA. CDR3: CSVEVTGGVYTF. The CDR3 nucleotides are TGCAGCGTTGAGGTTACAGGGGGCGTCTACACCTTC.

V is TRBV27 and J is TRBJ2-1, with D tentatively TRBD2 (5 bases). This CDR3 spans 18 amino acids. From germline, CDR1 is MNHEY and CDR2 SMNVEV (reference sequence). The V and J ends lost 3 bases and 3 bases respectively, with 21 bases between them. CDR3 sequence (DNA): TGTGCCAGCAGTTTTTCCCCAACTGTCGCCGGGATCTACAATGAGCAGTTCTTC. It encodes CASSFSPTVAGIYNEQFF.

V is TRBV27 and J is TRBJ2-3, with D tentatively TRBD1 (6 bases). CDR1 and CDR2 (germline): MNHEY, SMNVEV (reference sequence). This CDR3 comprises 13 residues. Trimming removed 10 bases from V and 6 bases from J, with 17 bases in between. The CDR3 DNA follows: TGTGCCACCCTGGAGAGGGGGACGGATACGCAGTATTTT. It yields the protein CATLERGTDTQYF.

This clone was detected only a few times. The chain combines TRBV24-1 with TRBJ2-7, with TRBD2 matching over 14 bases. The V gene end was trimmed by 4 bases and the J gene end by 2 bases; junction bases not matched to a gene: 9. Germline V lookup: CDR1 KGHDR, CDR2 SFDVKD. CDR3 length equals 18 residues. The CDR3 nucleotides are TGTGCCACCAGTGACCACGCTGGGACTAGCGGGAGTCCCTACGAGCAGTACTTC. It yields the protein CATSDHAGTSGSPYEQYF.

The chain carries TRBV6-1 and TRBJ1-2; unclear D gene. The germline V gene has CDR1 MNHNS and CDR2 SASEGT. V lost 1 base and J lost 2, with 11 bases in between. The CDR3 contains 15 residues. CDR3 residues: CASSEVEADNYGYTF. CDR3 coding DNA: TGTGCCAGCAGTGAAGTAGAAGCGGACAACTATGGCTACACCTTC.

The V and J genes are TRBV30 and TRBJ2-7; D remains ambiguous. Trimming removed 1 base at V and 0 bases at J, with 10 bases between. The CDR3 spans 14 residues. Germline V lookup: CDR1 GTSNPN, CDR2 SVGIG (reference sequence). The CDR3 reads CAWSAQESSYEQYF. The CDR3 bases are TGTGCCTGGAGTGCCCAGGAAAGCTCCTACGAGCAGTACTTC. Drawing the rest from reference TRBV30 and TRBJ2-7, the complete variable domain is SQTIHQWPATLVQPVGSPLSLECTVEGTSNPNLYWYRQAAGRGLQLLFYSVGIGQISSEVPQNLSASRPQDRQFILSSKKLLLSDSGFYLCAWSAQESSYEQYFGPGTRLTVT.

The V call is TRBV7-6, the J call TRBJ2-4; the match to TRBD1 covers 9 bases. In germline, CDR1 is SGHVS, CDR2 FNYEAQ. CDR3 length: 16 residues. The ends lost 5 bases at V and 0 bases at J; junction bases unmatched: 5. For the CDR3, the DNA is TGTGCCAGCAGCCAGGGACAGGGCCTAGCCAAAAACATTCAGTACTTC. As protein: CASSQGQGLAKNIQYF.

This clone occurred once. This chain connects TRBV6-5 to TRBJ1-3; possibly TRBD1 for D (5 bases). With 0 bases removed from V and 0 bases from J, the gap between germline ends came to 9 bases. This CDR3 comprises 16 residues. Germline values: CDR1 MNHEY, CDR2 SVGAGI. The DNA of the CDR3 is TGTGCCAGCAGTTACTCGGGGGGACCCTCTGGAAACACCATATATTTT. Translated, it gives CASSYSGGPSGNTIYF.

V is TRBV3-1 (or the pseudogene TRBV3-2) and J is TRBJ1-6; D is ambiguous. The CDR3 is 13 residues long. Between the trimmed V and J ends, which lost 1 base and 9 bases, there was a span of 7 bases. Germline V lookup: CDR1 LGHDT, CDR2 YNNKEL (reference sequence). For the CDR3, the DNA is TGTGCCAGCAGCCAAGCCGCCAGTTCACCCCTCCACTTT. Translating it yields CASSQAASSPLHF.

The CDR3 is CASILSGANVLTF. CDR3 sequence (DNA): TGTGCCAGCATCCTCTCTGGGGCCAACGTCCTGACTTTC. The V and J genes are TRBV11-2 and TRBJ2-6; D unclear. The CDR3 extends over 13 amino acids. The V end was cut by 7 bases, the J end by 0 bases, with 4 bases between. Germline values: CDR1 SGHAT, CDR2 FQNNGV.

J is TRBJ1-1 and V is TRBV6-1, with a weak D call TRBD1 (6 bases). Trimming shortened V by 1 base and J by 2 bases, and 14 bases separated the two germline ends. CDR3 length: 16 amino acids. Per germline, CDR1 MNHNS and CDR2 SASEGT. The CDR3 nucleotides read TGTGCCAGCAGTGAAGGGTCAGGGGACCCTAACACTGAAGCTTTCTTT. It translates to CASSEGSGDPNTEAFF.

The chain carries TRBV6-5 and TRBJ1-6; maybe TRBD1 (5 bases). The CDR3 runs 14 residues. From germline, CDR1 is MNHEY and CDR2 SVGAGI. V gave up 0 bases and J gave up 9 bases, with 9 bases separating them. CDR3 protein: CASSYSAGFSPLHF. CDR3 DNA: TGTGCCAGCAGTTACTCGGCAGGGTTTTCACCCCTCCACTTT.

The V call is TRBV21-1, the J call TRBJ1-1; whether TRBD1, the table's D call, matches the DNA was not checked. TRBV21-1 is termed a pseudogene. This CDR3 has 15 amino acids. CDR3 bases: TGTGCCAGCAGCAAAGGGATGGACAAAAACACTGAAGCTTTCTTT. Translation gives CASSKGMDKNTEAFF.

The sample holds one count of this clone. The chain carries TRBV30 and TRBJ1-1; tentatively, D is TRBD1 (6 bases). This CDR3 comprises 15 residues. CDR1 and CDR2 (germline): GTSNPN, SVGIG (reference sequence). With 4 bases removed from V and 3 bases from J, the gap between germline ends came to 18 bases. CDR3 sequence reads: CAWNWARGRDTEAFF. The CDR3 nucleotides read TGTGCCTGGAATTGGGCCAGGGGACGGGACACTGAAGCTTTCTTT. The full variable domain, with the rest looked up from reference TRBV30 and TRBJ1-1, is SQTIHQWPATLVQPVGSPLSLECTVEGTSNPNLYWYRQAAGRGLQLLFYSVGIGQISSEVPQNLSASRPQDRQFILSSKKLLLSDSGFYLCAWNWARGRDTEAFFGQGTRLTVV.

The chain joins TRBV3-1 (or the pseudogene TRBV3-2) to TRBJ1-1; TRBD1 is a possible D gene (5 bases). Looked up from germline, CDR1 is LGHDT and CDR2 is YNNKEL (reference sequence). Trimming pared 4 bases from V and 0 bases from J, leaving 9 bases between. This CDR3 has 14 amino acids. CDR3 nucleotide sequence: TGTGCCAGCAGCCTCTCAGGGCTGAACACTGAAGCTTTCTTT. This gives the protein CASSLSGLNTEAFF.

The V call is TRBV19, the J call TRBJ2-1, with TRBD2 as a possible D gene (6 bases). V lost 4 bases and J 0 bases, leaving 10 bases between the germline ends. Germline V gene data show CDR1 as LNHDA and CDR2 as SQIVND (reference sequence). This CDR3 is built from 15 residues. CDR3 loop: CASSREASSYNEQFF. The CDR3 DNA is TGTGCCAGTAGTAGGGAGGCGAGCTCCTACAATGAGCAGTTCTTC. The whole variable domain, remainder taken from reference TRBV19 and TRBJ2-1, is DGGITQSPKYLFRKEGQNVTLSCEQNLNHDAMYWYRQDPGQGLRLIYYSQIVNDFQKGDIAEGYSVSREKKESFPLTVTSAQKNPTAFYLCASSREASSYNEQFFGPGTRLTVL.

Here the CDR3 DNA reads TGCGCCAGCAGCCCTACCCCTAGCGGTTACAATGAGCAGTTCTTC. Protein sequence: CASSPTPSGYNEQFF. The chain links TRBV4-1 to TRBJ2-1; 7 positions match TRBD2. Germline V gene lookup returns CDR1 MGHRA and CDR2 YSYEKL. After removal of 4 bases from V and 4 bases from J, the junction contained 7 bases not matched to a gene. This CDR3 region has 15 residues.